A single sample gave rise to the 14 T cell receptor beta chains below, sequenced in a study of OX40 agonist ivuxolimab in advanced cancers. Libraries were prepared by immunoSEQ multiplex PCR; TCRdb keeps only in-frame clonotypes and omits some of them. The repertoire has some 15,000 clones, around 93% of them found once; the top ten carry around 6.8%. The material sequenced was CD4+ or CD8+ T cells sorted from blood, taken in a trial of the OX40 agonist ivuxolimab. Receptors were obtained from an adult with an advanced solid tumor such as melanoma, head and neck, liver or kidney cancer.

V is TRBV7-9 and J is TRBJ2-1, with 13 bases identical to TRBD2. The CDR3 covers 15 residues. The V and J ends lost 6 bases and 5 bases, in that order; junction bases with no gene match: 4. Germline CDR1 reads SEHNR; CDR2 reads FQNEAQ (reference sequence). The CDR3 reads CASRPGLAGDNEQFF. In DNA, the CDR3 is TGTGCCAGCAGACCAGGACTAGCGGGAGACAATGAGCAGTTCTTC.

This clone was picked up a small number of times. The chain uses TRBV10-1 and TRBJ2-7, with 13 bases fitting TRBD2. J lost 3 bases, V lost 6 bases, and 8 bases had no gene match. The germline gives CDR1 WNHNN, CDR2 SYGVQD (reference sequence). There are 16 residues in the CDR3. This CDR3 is CASSPGLAGAHYEQYF. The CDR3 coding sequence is TGCGCCAGCAGCCCAGGACTAGCGGGAGCCCACTACGAGCAGTACTTC.

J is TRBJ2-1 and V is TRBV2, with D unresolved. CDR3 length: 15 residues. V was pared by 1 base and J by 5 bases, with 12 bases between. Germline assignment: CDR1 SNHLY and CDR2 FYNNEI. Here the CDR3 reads CASSEGSYTHNEQFF. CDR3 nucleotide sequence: TGTGCCAGCAGTGAAGGATCCTACACCCACAATGAGCAGTTCTTC.

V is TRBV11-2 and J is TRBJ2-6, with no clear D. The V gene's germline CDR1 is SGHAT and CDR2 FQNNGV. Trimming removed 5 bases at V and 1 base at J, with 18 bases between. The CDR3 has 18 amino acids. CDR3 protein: CASSPSTELGSGANVLTF. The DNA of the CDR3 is TGTGCCAGCAGCCCTTCCACAGAGCTGGGATCTGGGGCCAACGTCCTGACTTTC.

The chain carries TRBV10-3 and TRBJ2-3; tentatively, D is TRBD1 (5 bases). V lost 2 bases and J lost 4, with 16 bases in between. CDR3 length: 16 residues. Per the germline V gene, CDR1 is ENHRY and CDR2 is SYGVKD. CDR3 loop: CAISEVGPSVPDTQYF. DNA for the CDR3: TGTGCCATCAGTGAGGTGGGGCCTAGTGTTCCAGATACGCAGTATTTT.

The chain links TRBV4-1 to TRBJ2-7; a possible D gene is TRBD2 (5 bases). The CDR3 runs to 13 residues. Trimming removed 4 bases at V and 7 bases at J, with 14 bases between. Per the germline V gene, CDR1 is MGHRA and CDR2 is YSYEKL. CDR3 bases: TGCGCCAGCAGCCTCGGGTTAACGGGGGAGCAGTACTTC. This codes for CASSLGLTGEQYF.

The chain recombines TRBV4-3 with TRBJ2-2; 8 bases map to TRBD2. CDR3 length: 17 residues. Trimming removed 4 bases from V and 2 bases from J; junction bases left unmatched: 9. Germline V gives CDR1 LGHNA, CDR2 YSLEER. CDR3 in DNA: TGCGCCAGCAGCCCCCACAGCGGGGGAGAAAACACCGGGGAGCTGTTTTTT. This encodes CASSPHSGGENTGELFF.

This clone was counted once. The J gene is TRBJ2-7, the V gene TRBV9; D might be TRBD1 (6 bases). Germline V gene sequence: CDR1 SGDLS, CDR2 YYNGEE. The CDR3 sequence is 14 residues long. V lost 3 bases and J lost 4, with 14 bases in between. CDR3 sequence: CASSEAGAWYEQYF. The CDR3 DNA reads TGTGCCAGCAGCGAGGCAGGGGCGTGGTACGAGCAGTACTTC.

The CDR3 sequence is CASSLGGANYEQYF. The CDR3 DNA reads as TGTGCCAGCAGCTTGGGTGGGGCAAACTACGAGCAGTACTTC. V is TRBV5-6 and J is TRBJ2-7; tentative D call: TRBD1 (5 bases). The germline CDR1 and CDR2 sequences are SGHDT and YYEEEE. Trimming stripped 0 bases from V and 3 bases from J, with 10 bases between. The CDR3 consists of 14 residues.

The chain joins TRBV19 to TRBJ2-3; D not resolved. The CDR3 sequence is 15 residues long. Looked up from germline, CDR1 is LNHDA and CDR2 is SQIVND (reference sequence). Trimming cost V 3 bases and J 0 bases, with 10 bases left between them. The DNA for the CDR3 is TGTGCCAGTAGTATGGTTCGAACTAGCACAGATACGCAGTATTTT. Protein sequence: CASSMVRTSTDTQYF.

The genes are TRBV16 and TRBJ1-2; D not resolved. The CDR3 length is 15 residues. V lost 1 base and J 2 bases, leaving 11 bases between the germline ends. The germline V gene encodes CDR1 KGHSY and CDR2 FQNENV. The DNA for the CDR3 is TGTGCCAGCAGCCAATTCCAACAAATCAACTATGGCTACACCTTC. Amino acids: CASSQFQQINYGYTF.

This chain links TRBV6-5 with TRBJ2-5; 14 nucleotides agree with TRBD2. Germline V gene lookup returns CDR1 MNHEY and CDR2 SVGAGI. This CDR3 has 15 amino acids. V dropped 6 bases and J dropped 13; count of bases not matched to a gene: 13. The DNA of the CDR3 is TGTGCCAGCAGCGACCCCTTGACTAGCGGGGGGGGTTGGTACTTC. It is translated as CASSDPLTSGGGWYF.

The CDR3 DNA sequence: TGCAGCTCTAGTGAGAACAATGAGCAGTTCTTC. This gives the protein CSSSENNEQFF. The rearrangement uses TRBV29-1 and TRBJ2-1, with D hard to call. Germline V gene sequence: CDR1 SQVTM, CDR2 ANQGSEA. The germline V and J ends were trimmed by 8 bases and 5 bases, with 10 bases remaining between them. This CDR3 is 11 amino acids long.

CDR3 DNA sequence: TGTGCCAGCAGCCCCTCTCGGGGAAGAAGTTACAATGAGCAGTTCTTC. This encodes CASSPSRGRSYNEQFF. The chain carries TRBV7-9 and TRBJ2-1; tentative D call: TRBD2 (5 bases). This CDR3 has 16 amino acids. The germline CDR1 and CDR2 sequences are SEHNR and FQNEAQ (reference sequence). The germline V and J ends were trimmed by 5 bases and 4 bases, with 18 bases remaining between them.